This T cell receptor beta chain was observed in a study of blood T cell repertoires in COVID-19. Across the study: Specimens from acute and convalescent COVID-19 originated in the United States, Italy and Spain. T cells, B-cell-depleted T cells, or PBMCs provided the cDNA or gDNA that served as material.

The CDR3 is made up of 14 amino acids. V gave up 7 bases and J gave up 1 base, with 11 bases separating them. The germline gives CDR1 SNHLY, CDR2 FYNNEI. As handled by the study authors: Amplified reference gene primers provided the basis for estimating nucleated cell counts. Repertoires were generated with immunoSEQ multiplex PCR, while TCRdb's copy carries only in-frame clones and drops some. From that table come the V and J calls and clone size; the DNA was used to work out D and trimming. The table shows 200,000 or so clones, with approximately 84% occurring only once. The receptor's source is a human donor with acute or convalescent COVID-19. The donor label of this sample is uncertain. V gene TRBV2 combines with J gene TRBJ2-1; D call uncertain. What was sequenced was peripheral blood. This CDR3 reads CASTPDESYNEQFF. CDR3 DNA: TGTGCCAGCACCCCAGATGAATCCTACAATGAGCAGTTCTTC.